The 9 T cell receptor beta chains given below trace back to one sample, sequenced in a study of T cell responses to AZD1222 COVID-19 vaccine. Sequencing was performed with immunoSEQ multiplex PCR; in TCRdb, only in-frame clones are kept and a portion is missing. The repertoire includes 140,000 to 150,000 clones, 80% to 90% of them detected once, and roughly 7.3% sits in the top ten. Here the sequenced sample was peripheral blood, taken on day 0 of AZD1222 vaccination. Receptors originate from an adult in good health.

The rearrangement uses TRBV28 and TRBJ2-5; a possible D gene is TRBD1 (5 bases). This CDR3 has 13 residues. The V gene's germline CDR1 is MDHEN and CDR2 SYDVKM. V lost 4 bases and J 5 bases, leaving 11 bases between the germline ends. CDR3 region: CASSSDSRETQYF. CDR3 in DNA: TGTGCCAGCAGTTCAGACAGCAGGGAGACCCAGTACTTC. The full variable domain, rest sourced from reference TRBV28 and TRBJ2-5, is DVKVTQSSRYLVKRTGEKVFLECVQDMDHENMFWYRQDPGLGLRLIYFSYDVKMKEKGDIPEGYSVSREKKERFSLILESASTNQTSMYLCASSSDSRETQYFGPGTRLLVL.

The DNA for the CDR3 is TGTGCCAGCAGCTCCGGCGAGACCGGTAATTCACCCCTCCACTTT. It yields the protein CASSSGETGNSPLHF. The rearrangement uses TRBV5-5 and TRBJ1-6; D uncertain. V lost 3 bases and J lost 6, with 13 bases in between. Germline assignment: CDR1 SGHKS and CDR2 YYEKEE (reference sequence). The CDR3 is 15 amino acids.

The rearrangement links TRBV7-9 to TRBJ2-2; 7 nucleotides agree with TRBD2. This CDR3 contains 17 residues. Germline values: CDR1 SEHNR, CDR2 FQNEAQ (reference sequence). V lost 2 bases to trimming and J lost 5 bases; unmatched junction nucleotides: 11. The chain's CDR3 is CASSLHRAGIGTGELFF. The CDR3 DNA is TGTGCCAGCAGCTTACACCGAGCGGGAATTGGGACCGGGGAGCTGTTTTTT.

The chain uses TRBV6-1 and TRBJ2-2; 9 nucleotides match TRBD2. The CDR3 runs to 18 residues. Germline V lookup: CDR1 MNHNS, CDR2 SASEGT. Germline trimming cut 2 bases from V and 6 bases from J; bases unmatched to any gene: 13. The CDR3 reads CASSELSSGNKVAGELFF. CDR3 coding DNA: TGTGCCAGCAGTGAATTGTCTAGCGGGAATAAAGTTGCCGGGGAGCTGTTTTTT.

The rearrangement links TRBV3-1 (or the pseudogene TRBV3-2) to TRBJ2-7; 7 bases are a match to TRBD1. CDR1 is LGHDT, CDR2 YNNKEL, per germline (reference sequence). J was trimmed by 11 bases and V by 4 bases; bases with no gene match: 8. The CDR3 contains 12 residues. CDR3 nucleotides: TGTGCCAGCAGCCCGACAGGGTTCGTGAAGTACTTC. Protein: CASSPTGFVKYF.

V gene TRBV14 combines with J gene TRBJ2-7, with TRBD2 as a possible D gene (6 bases). Trimming cost V 5 bases and J 3 bases, with 14 bases left between them. CDR1 is SGHDN, CDR2 FVKESK, per germline. This CDR3 contains 14 residues. In DNA, the CDR3 is TGTGCCAGCAGCGGGGCGGGGAGCAACTACGAGCAGTACTTC. It codes for CASSGAGSNYEQYF.

This chain links TRBV5-4 with TRBJ2-2, with 11 bases that match TRBD2. V dropped 4 bases and J dropped 1; count of bases not matched to a gene: 3. The length of the CDR3 is 16 residues. Germline CDR1 is SGHNT and CDR2 is YYREEE (reference sequence). The CDR3 sequence: CASSPGTSGNTGELFF. The CDR3, as DNA: TGTGCCAGCAGCCCAGGGACTAGCGGGAACACCGGGGAGCTGTTTTTT. The variable domain in full, with the rest retrieved from reference TRBV5-4 and TRBJ2-2, is ETGVTQSPTHLIKTRGQQVTLRCSSQSGHNTVSWYQQALGQGPQFIFQYYREEENGRGNFPPRFSGLQFPNYSSELNVNALELDDSALYLCASSPGTSGNTGELFFGEGSRLTVL.

The chain recombines TRBV3-1 (or the pseudogene TRBV3-2) with TRBJ1-3; weak D call: TRBD1 (5 bases). CDR1 and CDR2 (germline): LGHDT, YNNKEL (reference sequence). The V gene lost 1 base and the J gene lost 4 bases, with 14 bases spanning the gap. The CDR3 spans 16 residues. CDR3 sequence reads: CASSQVSGLFGNTIYF. CDR3 coding DNA: TGTGCCAGCAGCCAAGTTTCGGGGCTGTTCGGAAACACCATATATTTT.

This clone appeared once. The J gene is TRBJ2-5, the V gene TRBV3-1 (or the pseudogene TRBV3-2); no firm D call. V was shortened by 0 bases and J by 3 bases, with 8 bases between the two germline ends. The V gene's germline CDR1 is LGHDT and CDR2 YNNKEL (reference sequence). The CDR3 length is 14 residues. The CDR3 region has the DNA TGTGCCAGCAGCCAAGACTACAGCGAAGAGACCCAGTACTTC. Encoded protein: CASSQDYSEETQYF.